Sequencing of this T cell receptor (beta chain) was carried out in a study of molecular identifiers for immune sequencing clone quantification. General study findings and limits: Sharing of a barcode by identical TCR molecules could cause highly expanded clone sizes to be underestimated. More than 97% of effector molecules, versus under 1% of naive-cell molecules, belonged to clones above 20 RNA copies. Reportedly, one cell's Jurkat TCR RNA was detected within 1,100,000 naive CD8 cells.

V lost 7 bases to trimming and J lost 2 bases, with 16 bases between them. Germline V gene data show CDR1 as SNHLY and CDR2 as FYNNEI. The CDR3 has 15 residues. Only a few counts were recorded for this clonotype. Antigen unknown. Previously published methods and listed TCR primers were used for the bulk TCR libraries. Each CDR3 protein is one row after TCRdb ran MiXCR on the PCR reads. This table holds under 800,000 distinct CDR3 sequences, roughly 27% found once. This clonotype was obtained from a human donor in good health. Some libraries in this study had Jurkat cell RNA spiked in. The sample consisted of naive CD8+ T cells from blood, with Jurkat cell RNA spiked in. Subset reported: FACS-sorted CD8+CD4-CCR7+CD45RA+ naive T cells. The chain carries TRBV2 and TRBJ2-3; D is tentatively TRBD1 or TRBD2 (5 bases each). CDR3: CASKSGQVTTDTQYF. The CDR3 coding sequence is TGTGCCAGCAAGTCGGGGCAGGTCACCACAGATACGCAGTATTTT.